This T cell receptor beta chain was identified in a study of blood T cell repertoires in COVID-19. Study-wide background: The United States, Italy and Spain provided the acute and convalescent COVID-19 samples. T cells, B-cell-depleted T cells, or PBMCs supplied cDNA or gDNA.

Looked up from germline, CDR1 is MNHEY and CDR2 is SVGEGT. Trimming shortened V by 5 bases and J by 5 bases, and 18 bases separated the two germline ends. The CDR3 spans 15 residues. In the original analysis: Amplification of reference gene primers was used by the study to estimate nucleated cell counts. Sequencing used immunoSEQ multiplex PCR; TCRdb keeps in-frame clones, though not all of them. The DNA was the basis for D and trimming; V, J and clone size are from that table. The repertoire holds fewer than 200,000 clones, with roughly 81% as singletons. The clonotype originates from a woman at least 80 years old with COVID-19, enrolled during active disease. Source material: peripheral blood. The J gene is TRBJ1-1, the V gene TRBV6-2 or TRBV6-3, with D maybe TRBD1 (5 bases). For the CDR3, the DNA is TGTGCCAGCAGTGGTCCAGCAGGGAAACGGACTGAAGCTTTCTTT. Residues: CASSGPAGKRTEAFF.